This T cell receptor (delta chain) was sequenced for a study of γδ T cells in repeated Plasmodium falciparum infection. TCRdb called clones anew from the multiplex PCR reads with CATT. The sample has tens of thousands of delta-chain clones, approximately 1.7% seen once; the top ten hold approximately 16%. Vgamma9/Vdelta2+ and Vdelta2-negative gammadelta T cells were flow-sorted from PBMC for bulk sequencing. A remark on this clone: This is likely an artifact of a read error, given a far larger clone one base away. Other nucleotide sequences in the sample specify the same CDR3.

This CDR3 is built from 14 residues. Germline CDR1 GEAIGNYY, CDR2 EKD. This chain links TRDV2 with TRDJ1; a weak D match, TRDD3 (5 bases). This TCR derives from a pool of human donors (malaria-infected and uninfected, not separated). The specimen sequenced was gamma-delta T cells from blood. This CDR3 is CACDTIWEADKLIF. CDR3 bases: TGTGCCTGTGACACCATCTGGGAAGCCGACAAACTCATCTTT.